The clone carrying this TCR beta chain has a handful of counts. Primers for the PCR totalled 60 Vbeta and 13 Jbeta. Assay used: immunoSEQ multiplex PCR; TCRdb lists only in-frame clones, some missing. There are more than 110,000 clones in the sample; about three quarters occur only once, and roughly an eighth lies in the top ten. This record belongs to a study of cytomegalovirus exposure and HLA in healthy donors. After removal of 1 base from V and 0 bases from J, the junction contained 3 bases not matched to a gene. The V gene's germline CDR1 is SGDLS and CDR2 YYNGEE. The CDR3 is 16 amino acids. The J gene is TRBJ1-5, the V gene TRBV9, with 8 bases that match TRBD1. This clonotype was obtained from a human donor in good health. Sequenced: PBMCs. CDR3 amino acids: CASSVRTGNSNQPQHF. DNA of the CDR3: TGTGCCAGCAGCGTACGGACAGGGAATAGCAATCAGCCCCAGCATTTT.